This TCR beta chain originates from a study of blood T cells in healthy people across ages. The overall study: Through template switching, about one barcoded beta molecule was captured per two T cells, as measured in model experiments. Regarding the study as a whole: A roughly linear fall in TCR beta diversity per million T cells was seen with increasing age. Nothing was known about donor CMV status, and this possibly confounded expanded clonotype changes.

Alongside a J-beta primer mix, a sample-barcoded 5' primer served in a second PCR lasting about 7 to 12 cycles. From the 5' RACE reads, TCRdb called clonotypes with MiXCR, one entry per CDR3 protein. The data show some 1.5 million distinct CDR3 sequences, under 30% seen once. The donors, healthy Caucasians from Russia, were aged roughly 6 to 100. As for this clonotype: Its antigen is still unknown.

Sequences were obtained from blood. The sequence derives from a woman aged 25 to 39 in good health.

CDR3 in amino acids: CASSYSEGREYF. The CDR3, as DNA: TGTGCCAGCAGTTACTCCGAGGGACGGGAGTACTTC. The chain combines TRBV6-2 or TRBV6-3 with TRBJ2-4, with D possibly being TRBD1 or TRBD2 (5 bases each). The V gene lost 0 bases and the J gene lost 14 bases, with 11 bases spanning the gap. The CDR3 is 12 residues long. Per the germline V gene, CDR1 is MNHEY and CDR2 is SVGEGT.